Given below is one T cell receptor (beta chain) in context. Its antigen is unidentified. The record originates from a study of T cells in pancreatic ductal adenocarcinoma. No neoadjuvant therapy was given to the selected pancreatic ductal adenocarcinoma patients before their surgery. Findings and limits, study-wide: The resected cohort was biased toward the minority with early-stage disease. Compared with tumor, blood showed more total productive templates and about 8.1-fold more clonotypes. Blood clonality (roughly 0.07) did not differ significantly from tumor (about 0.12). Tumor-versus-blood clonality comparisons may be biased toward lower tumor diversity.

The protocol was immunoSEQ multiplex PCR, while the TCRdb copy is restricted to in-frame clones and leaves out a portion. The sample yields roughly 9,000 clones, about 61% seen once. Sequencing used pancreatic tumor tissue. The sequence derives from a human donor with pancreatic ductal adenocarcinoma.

The CDR3 here is CASSDEAGTNYGYTF. The CDR3 DNA is TGCGCCAGCAGTGATGAGGCAGGGACTAACTATGGCTACACCTTC. This chain links TRBV10-1 with TRBJ1-2, with D perhaps matching TRBD1 (5 bases). Trimming shortened V by 3 bases and J by 0 bases, and 11 bases separated the two germline ends. The CDR3 has 15 amino acids. The germline V gene has CDR1 WNHNN and CDR2 SYGVQD (reference sequence).